One T cell receptor (beta chain) is described in this entry. Its antigen is not known. Clones were read by immunoSEQ multiplex PCR, and TCRdb kept only the in-frame ones, dropping some. The sample consists of approximately 2,000,000 clones, approximately 92% of them appearing once. Losses at the gene ends were 1 base for V and 12 bases for J; bases not matched to a gene: 9. The CDR3 is 13 amino acids. Germline lookup yields CDR1 SGHTA and CDR2 FQGTGA. Naivety among CD8 cells was defined by CD45RO negativity and positive CCR7 selection, thereby excluding terminally differentiated effector memory CD45RA+ cells. This sample stems from a study of shared clonotypes between healthy human individuals. Background on the study: With ages of 18 to 49, the donors were a couple of women and three men.

Findings of the study overall: Enrolling few donors narrowed the genetic and exposure-history diversity that was represented. As a rule, naive subsets had a larger estimated richness than memory subsets.

This TCR was sampled from a young man in good health. Some clones in this sample may be carry-over from other donors' samples. Sequencing was carried out using naive CD8+ T cells from PBMCs. The chain is built from TRBV7-3 and TRBJ2-7; 7 bases are shared with TRBD1. The CDR3 sequence: CASSLNPQGQRYF. In nucleotides, the CDR3 is TGTGCCAGCAGCTTAAATCCCCAGGGACAGCGGTACTTC.